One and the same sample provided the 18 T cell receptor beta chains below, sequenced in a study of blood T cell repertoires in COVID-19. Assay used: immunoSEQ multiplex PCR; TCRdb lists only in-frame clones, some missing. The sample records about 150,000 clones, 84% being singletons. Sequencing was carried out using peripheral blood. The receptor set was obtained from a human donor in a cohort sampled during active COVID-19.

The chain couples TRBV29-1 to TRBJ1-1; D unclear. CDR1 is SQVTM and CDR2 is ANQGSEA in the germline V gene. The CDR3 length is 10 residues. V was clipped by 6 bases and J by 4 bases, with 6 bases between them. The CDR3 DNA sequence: TGCAGCGTCTCGGGCACTGAAGCTTTCTTT. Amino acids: CSVSGTEAFF.

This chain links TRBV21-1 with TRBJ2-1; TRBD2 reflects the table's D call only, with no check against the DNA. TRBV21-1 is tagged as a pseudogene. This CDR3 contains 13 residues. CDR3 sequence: CASNSLPINEQFF. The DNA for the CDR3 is TGTGCCAGCAATAGCCTGCCCATCAATGAGCAGTTCTTC.

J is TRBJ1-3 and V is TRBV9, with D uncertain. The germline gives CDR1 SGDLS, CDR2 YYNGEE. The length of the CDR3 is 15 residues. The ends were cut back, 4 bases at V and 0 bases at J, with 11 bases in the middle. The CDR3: CASSPFGLSGNTIYF. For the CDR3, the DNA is TGTGCCAGCAGCCCCTTTGGCCTCTCTGGAAACACCATATATTTT.

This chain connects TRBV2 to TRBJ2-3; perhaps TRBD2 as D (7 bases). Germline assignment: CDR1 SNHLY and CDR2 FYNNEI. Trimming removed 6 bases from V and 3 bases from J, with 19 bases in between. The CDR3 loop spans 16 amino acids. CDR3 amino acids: CASRSGGRGTTDTQYF. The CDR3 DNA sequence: TGTGCCAGCAGATCCGGGGGGCGGGGGACGACAGATACGCAGTATTTT.

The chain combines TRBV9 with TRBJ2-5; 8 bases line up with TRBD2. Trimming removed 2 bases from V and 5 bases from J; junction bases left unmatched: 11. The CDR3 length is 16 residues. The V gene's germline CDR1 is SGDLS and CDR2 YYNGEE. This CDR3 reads CASSVGSGGAGETQYF. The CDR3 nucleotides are TGTGCCAGCAGCGTGGGTTCCGGGGGGGCCGGGGAGACCCAGTACTTC.

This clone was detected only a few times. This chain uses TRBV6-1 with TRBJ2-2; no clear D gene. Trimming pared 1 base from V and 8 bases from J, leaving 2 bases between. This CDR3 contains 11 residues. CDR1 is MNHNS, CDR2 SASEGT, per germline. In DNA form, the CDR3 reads TGTGCCAGCAGTGAAGTAGGGGAGCTGTTTTTT. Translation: CASSEVGELFF.

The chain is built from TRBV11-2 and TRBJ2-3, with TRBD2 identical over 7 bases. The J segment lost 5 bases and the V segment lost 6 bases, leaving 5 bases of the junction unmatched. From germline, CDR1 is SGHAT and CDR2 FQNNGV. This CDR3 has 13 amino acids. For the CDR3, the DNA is TGTGCCAGCAGGCAACTAGCGAGAGATACGCAGTATTTT. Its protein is CASRQLARDTQYF. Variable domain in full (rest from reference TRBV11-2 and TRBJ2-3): EAGVAQSPRYKIIEKRQSVAFWCNPISGHATLYWYQQILGQGPKLLIQFQNNGVVDDSQLPKDRFSAERLKGVDSTLKIQPAKLEDSAVYLCASRQLARDTQYFGPGTRLTVL.

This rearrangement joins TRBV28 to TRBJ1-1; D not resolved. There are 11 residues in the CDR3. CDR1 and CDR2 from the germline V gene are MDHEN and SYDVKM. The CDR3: CGAAGNTEAFF. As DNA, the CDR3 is TGTGGAGCGGCGGGGAACACTGAAGCTTTCTTT.

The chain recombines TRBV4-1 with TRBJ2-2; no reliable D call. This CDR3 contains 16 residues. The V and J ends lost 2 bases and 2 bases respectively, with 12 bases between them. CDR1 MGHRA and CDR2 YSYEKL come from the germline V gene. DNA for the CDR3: TGCGCCAGCAGCCAAAGGCAGGTCTTAAACACCGGGGAGCTGTTTTTT. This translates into CASSQRQVLNTGELFF.

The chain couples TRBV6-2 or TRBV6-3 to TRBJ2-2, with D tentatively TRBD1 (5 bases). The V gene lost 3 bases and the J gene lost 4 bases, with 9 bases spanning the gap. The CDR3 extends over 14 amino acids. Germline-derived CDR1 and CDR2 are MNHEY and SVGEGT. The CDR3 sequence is CASSYTRGTGELFF. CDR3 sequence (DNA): TGTGCCAGCAGTTATACAAGGGGCACCGGGGAGCTGTTTTTT.

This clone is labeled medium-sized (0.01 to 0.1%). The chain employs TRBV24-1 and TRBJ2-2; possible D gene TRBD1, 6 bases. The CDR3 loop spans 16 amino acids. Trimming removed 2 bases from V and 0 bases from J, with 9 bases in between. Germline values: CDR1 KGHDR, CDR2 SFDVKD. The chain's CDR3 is CATSDSGHSNTGELFF. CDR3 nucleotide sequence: TGTGCCACCAGTGATTCGGGACATTCGAACACCGGGGAGCTGTTTTTT.

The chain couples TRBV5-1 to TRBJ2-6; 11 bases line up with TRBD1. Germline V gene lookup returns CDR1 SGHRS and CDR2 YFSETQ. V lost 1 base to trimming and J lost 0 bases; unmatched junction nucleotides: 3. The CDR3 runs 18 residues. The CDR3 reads CASSLTGTGGSGANVLTF. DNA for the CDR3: TGCGCCAGCAGCTTGACCGGGACAGGGGGCTCTGGGGCCAACGTCCTGACTTTC.

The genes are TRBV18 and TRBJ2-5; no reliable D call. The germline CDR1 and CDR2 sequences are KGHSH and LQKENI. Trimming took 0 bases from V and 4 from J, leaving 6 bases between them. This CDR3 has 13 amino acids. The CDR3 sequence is CASSPPSGETQYF. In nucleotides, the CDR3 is TGTGCCAGCTCACCACCTTCGGGAGAGACCCAGTACTTC.

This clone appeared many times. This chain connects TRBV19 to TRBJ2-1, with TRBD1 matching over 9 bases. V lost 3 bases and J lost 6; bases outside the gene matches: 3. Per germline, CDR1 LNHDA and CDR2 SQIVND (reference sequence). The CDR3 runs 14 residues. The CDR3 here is CASSMLDRGNEQFF. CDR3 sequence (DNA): TGTGCCAGTAGTATGTTGGACAGGGGCAATGAGCAGTTCTTC.

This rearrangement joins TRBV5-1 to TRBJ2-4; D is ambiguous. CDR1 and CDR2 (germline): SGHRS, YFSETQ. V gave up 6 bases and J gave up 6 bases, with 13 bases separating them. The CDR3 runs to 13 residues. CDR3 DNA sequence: TGCGCCAGCAAACCTACCCCAGGAAACATTCAGTACTTC. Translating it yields CASKPTPGNIQYF.

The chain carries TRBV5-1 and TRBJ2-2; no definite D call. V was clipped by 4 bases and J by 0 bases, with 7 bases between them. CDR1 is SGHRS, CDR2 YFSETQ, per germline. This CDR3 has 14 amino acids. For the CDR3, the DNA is TGCGCCAGCAGCGAACAGCCGAACACCGGGGAGCTGTTTTTT. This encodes CASSEQPNTGELFF.

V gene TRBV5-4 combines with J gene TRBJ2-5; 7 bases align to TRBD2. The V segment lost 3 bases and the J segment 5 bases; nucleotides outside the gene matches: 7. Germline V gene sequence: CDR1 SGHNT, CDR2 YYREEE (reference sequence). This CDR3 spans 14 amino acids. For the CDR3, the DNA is TGTGCCAGCAGCTCAGGACTAGGAAAGGAGACCCAGTACTTC. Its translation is CASSSGLGKETQYF.

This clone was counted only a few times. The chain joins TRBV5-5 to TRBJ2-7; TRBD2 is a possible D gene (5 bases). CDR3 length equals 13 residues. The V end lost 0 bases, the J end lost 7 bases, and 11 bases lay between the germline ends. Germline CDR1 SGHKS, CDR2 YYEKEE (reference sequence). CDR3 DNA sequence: TGTGCCAGCAGCTTGGATATCGGGGTGGAGCAGTACGTC. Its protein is CASSLDIGVEQYV.